Reported below is one T cell receptor beta chain. Antigen specificity is unknown. The CDR3 sequence is 14 residues long. Naive cells were sorted as CD45RO-, CCR7+, CD27+ and CD95-. This specimen comes from a study of CXCR3-negative and CXCR3-positive naive CD8 T cells. Study-wide background: Summed over all libraries, TRB reads came to roughly 150 million, with about 1.5 +/- 0.3 million per library.

The TRB libraries of cDNA were built by UMI-labeled 5' RACE. No DNA is given; TCRdb re-called the 5' RACE reads and lists each CDR3 protein once. Its table records approximately 59,000 distinct CDR3 sequences. Whole-study findings and limits: Naive subsets were similarly diverse, while memory CD8+ repertoires were much less diverse. No difference in surface CD5 was seen between naive subsets, and TCR strength was inferred from TRB CDR3 properties. The study found more hydrophobic TRB CDR3s in CXCR3-positive naive cells than in CXCR3-negative naive cells.

This TCR was recovered from a human donor in good health. Some clones in this sample may be carry-over from other donors' samples. The sequenced material came from naive CXCR3+ CD8+ T cells from blood. Regarding subset: CD45RO-CCR7+CD27+CD95- naive CD8+ T cells expressing CXCR3 (TNR3+). The V call is TRBV12-3 or TRBV12-4, the J call TRBJ1-2. CDR3 amino acids: CASGHAEPIYGYTF.